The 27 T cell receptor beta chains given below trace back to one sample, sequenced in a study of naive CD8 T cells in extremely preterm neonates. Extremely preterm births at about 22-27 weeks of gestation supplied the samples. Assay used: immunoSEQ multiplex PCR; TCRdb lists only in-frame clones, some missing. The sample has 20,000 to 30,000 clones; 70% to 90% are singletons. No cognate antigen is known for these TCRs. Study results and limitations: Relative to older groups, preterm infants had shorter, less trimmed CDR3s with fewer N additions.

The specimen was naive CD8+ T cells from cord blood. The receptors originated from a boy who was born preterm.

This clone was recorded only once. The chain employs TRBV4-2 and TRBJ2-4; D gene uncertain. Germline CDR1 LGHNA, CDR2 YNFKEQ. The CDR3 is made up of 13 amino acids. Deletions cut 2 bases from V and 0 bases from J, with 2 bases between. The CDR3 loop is CASSQIAKNIQYF. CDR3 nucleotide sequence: TGTGCCAGCAGCCAAATAGCCAAAAACATTCAGTACTTC.

CDR3 bases: TGTGCCAGCAGCTTAGCGGCCTACGAGCAGTACTTC. This sequence encodes CASSLAAYEQYF. V is TRBV11-1 and J is TRBJ2-7; D is undetermined. The CDR3 covers 12 residues. V was clipped by 0 bases and J by 2 bases, with 2 bases between them. Looked up from germline, CDR1 is SGHAT and CDR2 is FQDESV (reference sequence).

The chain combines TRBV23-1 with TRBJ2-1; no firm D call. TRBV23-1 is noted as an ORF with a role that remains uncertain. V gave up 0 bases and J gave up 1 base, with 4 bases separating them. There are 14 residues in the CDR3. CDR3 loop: CASSQSGSYNEQFF. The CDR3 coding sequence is TGCGCCAGCAGTCAATCGGGGTCCTACAATGAGCAGTTCTTC.

The CDR3 DNA follows: TGTGCCAGCAGCCCTCTAGCGGGGGGCAGAGATACGCAGTATTTT. It encodes CASSPLAGGRDTQYF. The V call is TRBV14, the J call TRBJ2-3; 11 bases match TRBD2. Germline V gives CDR1 SGHDN, CDR2 FVKESK. This CDR3 has 15 residues. The V segment lost 4 bases and the J segment 5 bases; nucleotides outside the gene matches: 5.

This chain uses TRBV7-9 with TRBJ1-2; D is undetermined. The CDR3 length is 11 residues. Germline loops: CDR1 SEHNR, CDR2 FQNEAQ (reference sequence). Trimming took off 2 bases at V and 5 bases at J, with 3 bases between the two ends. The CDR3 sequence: CASSLQYGYTF. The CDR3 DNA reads TGTGCCAGCAGCTTACAATATGGCTACACCTTC. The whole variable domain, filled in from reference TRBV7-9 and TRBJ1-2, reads DTGVSQNPRHKITKRGQNVTFRCDPISEHNRLYWYRQTLGQGPEFLTYFQNEAQLEKSRLLSDRFSAERPKGSFSTLEIQRTEQGDSAMYLCASSLQYGYTFGSGTRLTVV.

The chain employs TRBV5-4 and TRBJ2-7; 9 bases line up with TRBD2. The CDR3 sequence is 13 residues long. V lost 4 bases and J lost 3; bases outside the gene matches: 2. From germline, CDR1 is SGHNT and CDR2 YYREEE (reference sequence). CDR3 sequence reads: CASSQLAGYEQYF. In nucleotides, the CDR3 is TGTGCCAGCAGCCAACTAGCGGGCTACGAGCAGTACTTC.

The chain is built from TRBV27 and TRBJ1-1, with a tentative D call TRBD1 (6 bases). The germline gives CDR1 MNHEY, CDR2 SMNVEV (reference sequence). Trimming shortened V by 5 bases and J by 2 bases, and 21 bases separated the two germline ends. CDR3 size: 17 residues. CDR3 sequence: CASSPLTLTGTNTEAFF. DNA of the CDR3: TGTGCCAGCAGTCCCCTTACCTTGACCGGGACAAACACTGAAGCTTTCTTT.

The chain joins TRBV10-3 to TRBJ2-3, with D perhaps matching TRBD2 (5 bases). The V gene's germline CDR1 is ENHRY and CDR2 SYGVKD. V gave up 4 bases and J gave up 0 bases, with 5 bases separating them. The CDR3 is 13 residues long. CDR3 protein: CAISGTSTDTQYF. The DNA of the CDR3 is TGTGCCATCAGTGGGACTAGCACAGATACGCAGTATTTT.

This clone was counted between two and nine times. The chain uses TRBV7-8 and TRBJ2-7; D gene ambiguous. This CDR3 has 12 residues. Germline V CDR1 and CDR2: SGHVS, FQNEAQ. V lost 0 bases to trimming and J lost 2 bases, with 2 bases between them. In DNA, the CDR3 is TGTGCCAGCAGCTTAGCGGCCTACGAGCAGTACTTC. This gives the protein CASSLAAYEQYF.

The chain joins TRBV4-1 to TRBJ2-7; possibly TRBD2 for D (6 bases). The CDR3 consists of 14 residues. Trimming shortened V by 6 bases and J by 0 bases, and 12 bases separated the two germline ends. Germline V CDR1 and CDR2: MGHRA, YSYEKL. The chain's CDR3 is CASRPGVLSYEQYF. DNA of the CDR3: TGCGCCAGCAGGCCGGGGGTCCTCTCCTACGAGCAGTACTTC.

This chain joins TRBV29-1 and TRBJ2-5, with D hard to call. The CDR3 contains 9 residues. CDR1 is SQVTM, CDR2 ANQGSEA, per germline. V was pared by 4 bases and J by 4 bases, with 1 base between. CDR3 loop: CSVGETQYF. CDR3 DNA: TGCAGCGTTGGAGAGACCCAGTACTTC.

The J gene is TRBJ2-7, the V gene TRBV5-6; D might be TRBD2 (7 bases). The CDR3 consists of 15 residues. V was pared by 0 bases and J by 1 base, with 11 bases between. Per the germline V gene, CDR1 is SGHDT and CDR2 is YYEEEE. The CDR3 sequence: CASSLAGEGSYEQYF. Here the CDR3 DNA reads TGTGCCAGCAGCTTGGCAGGGGAGGGATCCTACGAGCAGTACTTC. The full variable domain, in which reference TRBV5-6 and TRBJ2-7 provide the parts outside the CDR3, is DAGVTQSPTHLIKTRGQQVTLRCSPKSGHDTVSWYQQALGQGPQFIFQYYEEEERQRGNFPDRFSGHQFPNYSSELNVNALLLGDSALYLCASSLAGEGSYEQYFGPGTRLTVT.

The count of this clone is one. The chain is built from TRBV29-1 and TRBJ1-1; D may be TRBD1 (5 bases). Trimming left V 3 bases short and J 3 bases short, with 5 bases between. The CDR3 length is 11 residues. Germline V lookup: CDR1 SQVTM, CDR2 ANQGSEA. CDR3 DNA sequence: TGCAGCGTTGACAGGGACACTGAAGCTTTCTTT. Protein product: CSVDRDTEAFF. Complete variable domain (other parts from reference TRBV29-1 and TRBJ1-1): SAVISQKPSRDICQRGTSLTIQCQVDSQVTMMFWYRQQPGQSLTLIATANQGSEATYESGFVIDKFPISRPNLTFSTLTVSNMSPEDSSIYLCSVDRDTEAFFGQGTRLTVV.

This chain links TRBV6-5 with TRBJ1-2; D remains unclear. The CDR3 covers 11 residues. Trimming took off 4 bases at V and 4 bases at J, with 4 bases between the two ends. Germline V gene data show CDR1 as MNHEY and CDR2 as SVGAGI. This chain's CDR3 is CASSWGYGYTF. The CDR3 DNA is TGTGCCAGCAGTTGGGGCTATGGCTACACCTTC.

The CDR3 coding sequence is TGCGCCAGCAGCGGAGATACGCAGTATTTT. This gives the protein CASSGDTQYF. The rearrangement links TRBV4-3 to TRBJ2-3, with unresolved D. Germline-derived CDR1 and CDR2 are LGHNA and YSLEER. The CDR3 extends over 10 amino acids. With 5 bases removed from V and 5 bases from J, the gap between germline ends came to 2 bases.

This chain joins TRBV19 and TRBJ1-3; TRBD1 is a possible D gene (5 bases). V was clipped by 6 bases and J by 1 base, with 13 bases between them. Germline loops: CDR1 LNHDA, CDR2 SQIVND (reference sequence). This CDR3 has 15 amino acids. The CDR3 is CASRWGSFSGNTIYF. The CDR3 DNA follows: TGTGCCAGTAGATGGGGGTCCTTTTCTGGAAACACCATATATTTT.

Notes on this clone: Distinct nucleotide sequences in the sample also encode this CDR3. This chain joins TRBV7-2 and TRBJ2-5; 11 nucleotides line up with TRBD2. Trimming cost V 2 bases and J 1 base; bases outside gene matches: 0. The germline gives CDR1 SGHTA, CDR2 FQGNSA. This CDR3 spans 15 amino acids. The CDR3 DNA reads TGTGCCAGCAGCTTACTAGCGGGGGGCCAAGAGACCCAGTACTTC. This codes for CASSLLAGGQETQYF. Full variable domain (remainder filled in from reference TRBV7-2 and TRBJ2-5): GAGVSQSPSNKVTEKGKDVELRCDPISGHTALYWYRQSLGQGLEFLIYFQGNSAPDKSGLPSDRFSAERTGGSVSTLTIQRTQQEDSAVYLCASSLLAGGQETQYFGPGTRLLVL.

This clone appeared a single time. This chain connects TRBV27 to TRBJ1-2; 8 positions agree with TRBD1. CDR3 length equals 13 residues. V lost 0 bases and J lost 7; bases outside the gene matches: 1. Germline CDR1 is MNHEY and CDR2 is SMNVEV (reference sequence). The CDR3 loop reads CASSLSGTGGYTF. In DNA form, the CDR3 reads TGTGCCAGCAGTTTATCCGGGACAGGTGGCTACACCTTC.

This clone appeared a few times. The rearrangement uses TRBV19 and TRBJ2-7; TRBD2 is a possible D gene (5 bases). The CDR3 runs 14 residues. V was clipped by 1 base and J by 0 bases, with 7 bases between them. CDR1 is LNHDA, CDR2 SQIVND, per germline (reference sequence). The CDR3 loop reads CASSIAGSSYEQYF. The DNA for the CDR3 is TGTGCCAGTAGTATAGCGGGGAGCTCCTACGAGCAGTACTTC.

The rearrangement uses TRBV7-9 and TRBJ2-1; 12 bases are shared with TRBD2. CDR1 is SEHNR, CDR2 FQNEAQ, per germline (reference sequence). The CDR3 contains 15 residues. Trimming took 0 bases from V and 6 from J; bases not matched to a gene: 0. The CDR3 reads CASSLATSGGNEQFF. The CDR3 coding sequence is TGTGCCAGCAGCTTAGCGACTAGCGGGGGCAATGAGCAGTTCTTC.

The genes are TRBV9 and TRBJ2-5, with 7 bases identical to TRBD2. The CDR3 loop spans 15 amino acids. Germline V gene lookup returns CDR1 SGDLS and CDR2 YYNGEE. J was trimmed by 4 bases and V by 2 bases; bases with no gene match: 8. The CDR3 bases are TGTGCCAGCAGCGTGGGCGGGAGCCAGATAGAGACCCAGTACTTC. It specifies CASSVGGSQIETQYF.

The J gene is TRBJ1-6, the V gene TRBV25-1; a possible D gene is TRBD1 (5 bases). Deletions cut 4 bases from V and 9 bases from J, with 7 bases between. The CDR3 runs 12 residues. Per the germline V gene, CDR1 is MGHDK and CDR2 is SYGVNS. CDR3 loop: CASSATGSPLHF. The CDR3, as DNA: TGTGCCAGCAGTGCTACAGGTTCACCCCTCCACTTT.

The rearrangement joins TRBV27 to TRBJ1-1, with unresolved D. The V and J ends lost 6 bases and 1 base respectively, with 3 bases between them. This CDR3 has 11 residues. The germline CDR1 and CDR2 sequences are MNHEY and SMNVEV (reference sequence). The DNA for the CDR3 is TGTGCCAGCAGACAGAACACTGAAGCTTTCTTT. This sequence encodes CASRQNTEAFF.

CDR3 DNA: TGTGCCAGTAGTTCGTCCACTGAAGCTTTCTTT. This encodes CASSSSTEAFF. This chain uses TRBV19 with TRBJ1-1; D unclear. From germline, CDR1 is LNHDA and CDR2 SQIVND (reference sequence). CDR3 length: 11 amino acids. Trimming removed 5 bases at V and 4 bases at J, with 5 bases between.

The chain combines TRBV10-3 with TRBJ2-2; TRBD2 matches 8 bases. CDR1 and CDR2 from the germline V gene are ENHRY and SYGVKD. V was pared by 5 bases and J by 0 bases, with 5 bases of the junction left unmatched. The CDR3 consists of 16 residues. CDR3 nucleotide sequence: TGTGCCATCAGTCCACACGGGGGGGCGAACACCGGGGAGCTGTTTTTT. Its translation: CAISPHGGANTGELFF.

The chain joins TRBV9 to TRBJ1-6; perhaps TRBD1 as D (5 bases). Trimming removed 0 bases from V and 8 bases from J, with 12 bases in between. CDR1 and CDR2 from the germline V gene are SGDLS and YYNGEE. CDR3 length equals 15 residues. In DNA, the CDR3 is TGTGCCAGCAGCGTAGCTACGGGGGGTTATTCACCCCTCCACTTT. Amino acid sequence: CASSVATGGYSPLHF.

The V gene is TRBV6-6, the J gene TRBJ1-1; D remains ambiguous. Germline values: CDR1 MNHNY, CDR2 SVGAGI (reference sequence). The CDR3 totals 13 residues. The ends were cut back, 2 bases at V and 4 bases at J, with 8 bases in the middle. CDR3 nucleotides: TGTGCCAGCAGTTACCCGGACGGCACTGAAGCTTTCTTT. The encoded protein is CASSYPDGTEAFF.